This is a list of T cell receptor beta chains from one sample in a study of blood T cell repertoires in COVID-19. TCRdb's copy holds only in-frame clones and misses some; the assay was immunoSEQ multiplex PCR. This sample carries around 160,000 clones, approximately 86% of them seen once, and the ten largest clones take around 3.1%. Input material: peripheral blood. These receptors all come from a woman in her thirties or forties with active or convalescent COVID-19. Both conserved end residues are part of each CDR3.

CASRNPGQGVNEQYF	TRBV28	TRBJ2-7
CASSEWDRGGYGYTF	TRBV2	TRBJ1-2
CASQGQGARSTDTQYF	TRBV6-6	TRBJ2-3
CASSQRGSSGGYGELFF	TRBV19	TRBJ2-2
CASSHQAGTPYEQYF	TRBV4-1	TRBJ2-7
CASSVRVSPLHF	TRBV28	TRBJ1-6
CASRPGQGPGYTF	TRBV28	TRBJ1-2
CASSLRQLLNEKLFF	TRBV7-6	TRBJ1-4
CASSPSAGGVTDTQYF	TRBV21-1	TRBJ2-3
CASSYTNEAFF	TRBV28	TRBJ1-1
CASSPIGTLANYGYTF	TRBV11-2	TRBJ1-2
CASSLEGQAVAKNIQYF	TRBV13	TRBJ2-4
CASSLAGGGWDEQYF	TRBV5-1	TRBJ2-7
CASSPSGGPGEQYF	TRBV6-5	TRBJ2-7
CASSRGRGNYGYTF	TRBV4-1	TRBJ1-2
CASSEGMSGGYEQYF	TRBV2	TRBJ2-7
CASSREQETQYF	TRBV4-1	TRBJ2-5
CASSLGDIPNQPQHF	TRBV5-1	TRBJ1-5
CAWSVLSSGADTQYF	TRBV30	TRBJ2-3
CASSFPPTTSGNGEQYF	TRBV7-2	TRBJ2-7
CASRGGPYEQYF	TRBV2	TRBJ2-7
CASSYETGRPEAFF	TRBV6-5	TRBJ1-1
CASSFRQGNNSPLHF	TRBV27	TRBJ1-6
CASSLEAGAHEQYF	TRBV5-4	TRBJ2-7
CSVVDAGLGYHGYTF	TRBV29-1	TRBJ1-2
CASSSGTVNTGELFF	TRBV6-5	TRBJ2-2
CASSQDQGAGGQPQHF	TRBV4-1	TRBJ1-5
CASTSTAGLNEQFF	TRBV5-1	TRBJ2-1
CASSLDRYEQFF	TRBV4-1	TRBJ2-1
CASSQGGTGGETQYF	TRBV4-1	TRBJ2-5
CASSVLAGSNEQFF	TRBV13	TRBJ2-1
CASSLSGAYEQYF	TRBV6-6	TRBJ2-7
CATAPSGGNTGELFF	TRBV24-1	TRBJ2-2
CASWGGYEQFF	TRBV7-9	TRBJ2-1
CASSLGIGGLGEQYF	TRBV18	TRBJ2-7
CASAIGTGNNSPLHF	TRBV4-3	TRBJ1-6
CAISPQLDYNEQFF	TRBV10-3	TRBJ2-1
CASSLYPGANGYTF	TRBV27	TRBJ1-2